The TCR beta chain under discussion was sequenced for a study of blood T cell repertoires in COVID-19. As originally analysed: Reference gene primer amplification gave nucleated cell count estimates. The protocol was immunoSEQ multiplex PCR, while the TCRdb copy is restricted to in-frame clones and leaves out a portion. V, J and clone size are taken as reported in that table, and D and trimming were inferred from the DNA itself. The sample has under 200,000 clones, around 85% seen once; the top ten hold 9.8%. Germline V gene sequence: CDR1 LNHDA, CDR2 SQIVND (reference sequence). CDR3 length: 18 residues. V trimming: 3 bases; J trimming: 4 bases; junction bases outside the gene matches: 14.

The TCR was taken from a woman older than 75 with acute or convalescent COVID-19. The sample consisted of peripheral blood. J is TRBJ2-7 and V is TRBV19, with 11 bases that match TRBD2. CDR3 in DNA: TGTGCCAGTAGTATTGGAGCCCCCCAACTAGCGGGGGCTTACGAGCAGTACTTC. This encodes CASSIGAPQLAGAYEQYF.